This T cell receptor beta chain was found in a study of CD8+ T cells in alopecia areata. The wider study: Tofacitinib administration to treated patients was oral, at 5 to 10 mg twice daily. Tofacitinib lasted 6 to 18 months, then 6 months off drug.

RNA extraction was followed by reverse transcription into cDNA, which acted as the sequencing template. TCRdb's table, derived via immunoSEQ multiplex PCR, lists solely in-frame clones and lacks some. The sample consists of about 160,000 clones, over 70% of them appearing once. The CDR3 extends over 16 amino acids. The V gene's germline CDR1 is MNHEY and CDR2 SVGAGI. Trimming stripped 2 bases from V and 4 bases from J, with 14 bases between. Collection of lesional scalp punch biopsies and peripheral blood was performed in alopecia areata patients. This clonotype originated in a human donor with alopecia areata. The sequences come from CD8+ T cells sorted from blood, collected at week 0. This sequence joins TRBV6-5 and TRBJ1-4; D unclear. CDR3 protein: CASSYGGYSVNEKLFF. The CDR3 nucleotides read TGTGCCAGCAGTTACGGAGGTTACAGTGTTAATGAAAAACTGTTTTTT.